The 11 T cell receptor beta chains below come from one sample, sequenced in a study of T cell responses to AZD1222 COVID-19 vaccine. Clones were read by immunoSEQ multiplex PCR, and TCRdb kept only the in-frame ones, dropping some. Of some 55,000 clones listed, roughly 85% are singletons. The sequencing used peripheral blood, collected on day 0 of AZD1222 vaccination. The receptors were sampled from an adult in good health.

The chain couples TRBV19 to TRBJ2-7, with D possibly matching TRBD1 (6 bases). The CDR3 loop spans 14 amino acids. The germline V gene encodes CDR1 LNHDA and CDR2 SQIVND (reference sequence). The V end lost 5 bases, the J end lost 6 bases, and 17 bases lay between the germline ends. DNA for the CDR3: TGTGCCAGTAGTTCCGGGCAGGGGCAAAGCGAGCAGTACTTC. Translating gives CASSSGQGQSEQYF. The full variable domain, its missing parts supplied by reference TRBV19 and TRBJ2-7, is DGGITQSPKYLFRKEGQNVTLSCEQNLNHDAMYWYRQDPGQGLRLIYYSQIVNDFQKGDIAEGYSVSREKKESFPLTVTSAQKNPTAFYLCASSSGQGQSEQYFGPGTRLTVT.

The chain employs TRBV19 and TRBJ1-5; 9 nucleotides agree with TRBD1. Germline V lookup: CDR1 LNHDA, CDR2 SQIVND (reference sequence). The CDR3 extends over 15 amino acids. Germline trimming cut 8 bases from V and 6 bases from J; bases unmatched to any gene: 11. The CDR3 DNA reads TGTGCCAGTGGCCCCGGGGACAGGGAAGGTCAGCCCCAGCATTTT. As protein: CASGPGDREGQPQHF.

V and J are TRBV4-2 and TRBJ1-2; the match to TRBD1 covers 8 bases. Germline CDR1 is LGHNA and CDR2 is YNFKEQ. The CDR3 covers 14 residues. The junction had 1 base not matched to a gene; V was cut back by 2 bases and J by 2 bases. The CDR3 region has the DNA TGTGCCAGCAGCCAACGGACAGGGAACTATGGCTACACCTTC. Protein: CASSQRTGNYGYTF.

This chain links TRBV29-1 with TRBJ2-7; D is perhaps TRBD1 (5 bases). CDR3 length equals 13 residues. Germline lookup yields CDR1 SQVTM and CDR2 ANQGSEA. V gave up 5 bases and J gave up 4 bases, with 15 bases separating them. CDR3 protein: CSVKKGRDYEQYF. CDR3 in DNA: TGCAGCGTTAAAAAGGGCAGGGATTACGAGCAGTACTTC.

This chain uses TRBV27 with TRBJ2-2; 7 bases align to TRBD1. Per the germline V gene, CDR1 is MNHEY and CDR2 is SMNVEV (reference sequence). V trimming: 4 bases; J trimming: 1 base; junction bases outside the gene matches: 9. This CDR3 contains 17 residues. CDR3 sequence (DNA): TGTGCCAGCAGTTCCTCATCCGGGACAGAGAACACCGGGGAGCTGTTTTTT. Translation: CASSSSSGTENTGELFF.

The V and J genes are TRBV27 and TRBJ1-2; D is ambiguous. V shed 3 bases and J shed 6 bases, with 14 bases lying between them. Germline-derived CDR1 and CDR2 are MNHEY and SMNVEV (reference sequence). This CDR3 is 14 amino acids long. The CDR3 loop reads CASSFKAGRDGYTF. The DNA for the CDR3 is TGTGCCAGCAGTTTCAAGGCAGGAAGGGATGGCTACACCTTC.

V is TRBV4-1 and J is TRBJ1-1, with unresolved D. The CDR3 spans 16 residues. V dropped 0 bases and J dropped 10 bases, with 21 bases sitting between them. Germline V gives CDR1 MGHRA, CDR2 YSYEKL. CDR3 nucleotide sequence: TGCGCCAGCAGCCAAGATCGGTACACGCCTTTGGTGGGAGCTTTCTTT. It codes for CASSQDRYTPLVGAFF.

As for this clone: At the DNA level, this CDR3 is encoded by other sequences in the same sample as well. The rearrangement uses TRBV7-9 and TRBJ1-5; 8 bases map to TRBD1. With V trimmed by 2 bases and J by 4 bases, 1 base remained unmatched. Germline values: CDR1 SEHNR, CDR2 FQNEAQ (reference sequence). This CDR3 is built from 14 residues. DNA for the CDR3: TGTGCCAGCAGCTTAACAGGGGGGAATCAGCCCCAGCATTTT. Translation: CASSLTGGNQPQHF. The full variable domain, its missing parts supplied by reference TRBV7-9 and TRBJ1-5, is DTGVSQNPRHKITKRGQNVTFRCDPISEHNRLYWYRQTLGQGPEFLTYFQNEAQLEKSRLLSDRFSAERPKGSFSTLEIQRTEQGDSAMYLCASSLTGGNQPQHFGDGTRLSIL.

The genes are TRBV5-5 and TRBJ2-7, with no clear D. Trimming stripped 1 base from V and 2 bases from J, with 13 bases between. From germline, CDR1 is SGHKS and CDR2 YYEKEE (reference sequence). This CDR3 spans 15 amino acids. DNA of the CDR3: TGTGCCAGCAGCTTGTTACTGGGCCGCACCTACGAGCAGTACTTC. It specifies CASSLLLGRTYEQYF.

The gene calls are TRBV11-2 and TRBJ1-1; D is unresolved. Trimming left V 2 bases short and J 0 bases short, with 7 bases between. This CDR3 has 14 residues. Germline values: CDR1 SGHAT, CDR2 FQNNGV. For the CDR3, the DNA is TGTGCCAGCAGCTTACCAGCCATGAACACTGAAGCTTTCTTT. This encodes CASSLPAMNTEAFF.

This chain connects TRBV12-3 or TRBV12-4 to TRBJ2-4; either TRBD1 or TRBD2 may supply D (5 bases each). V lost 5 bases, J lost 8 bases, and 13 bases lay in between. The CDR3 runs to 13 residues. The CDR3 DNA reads TGTGCCAGCAGTGTGGGACGGAGAGACATTCAGTACTTC. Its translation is CASSVGRRDIQYF.